This T cell receptor (beta chain) was captured by sequencing in a study of T cells after yellow fever vaccination. The study, taken as a whole, reports: Post-booster repertoires again held most primary-vaccination clones (roughly 95% CD4, around 90% CD8). Just a small share of clonotypes turned up in the CD4 compartment as well as the CD8 compartment. On re-exposure, the response was weaker but peaked faster, at day 5 versus 15. The presence of abundant clonotypes contaminating from the bulk population was possible in FACS-sorted repertoires.

This clonotype turned up a few times. Its cognate antigen is unknown. Germline CDR1 and CDR2: SGHTA and FQGNSA. V lost 3 bases to trimming and J lost 3 bases; unmatched junction nucleotides: 10. This CDR3 region has 17 residues. From the 5' RACE reads, TCRdb called clonotypes with MiXCR, one entry per CDR3 protein. The data contain about 630,000 distinct CDR3 sequences, 9% to 15% of them singletons. The source of this sequence is a man in his thirties or forties who received the YFV17D yellow fever vaccine. The input for sequencing was PBMCs, taken on the day of the yellow fever booster vaccination. The rearrangement joins TRBV7-2 to TRBJ2-7; the match to TRBD2 covers 11 bases. The CDR3 sequence: CASSFFTLTSGSYEQYF. The CDR3 DNA is TGTGCCAGCAGCTTCTTTACCCTTACTAGCGGGAGCTACGAGCAGTACTTC. The whole variable domain, filled in from reference TRBV7-2 and TRBJ2-7, reads GAGVSQSPSNKVTEKGKDVELRCDPISGHTALYWYRQSLGQGLEFLIYFQGNSAPDKSGLPSDRFSAERTGGSVSTLTIQRTQQEDSAVYLCASSFFTLTSGSYEQYFGPGTRLTVT.